These 24 T cell receptor beta chains were sequenced from one sample in a study of CD8+CD57+ T cells in acquired aplastic anemia. For CDR3 and TCR beta VDJ profiling, genomic DNA was the template used. Each CDR3 protein gets one entry after TCRdb re-called the reads with MiXCR. The sample yields fewer than 100,000 distinct CDR3 sequences, approximately 46% seen once. Specimen: sorted CD4+, CD8+, or CD8+CD57+ T cells (not recorded which) from PBMCs. The receptor set was obtained from a human donor in good health, serving as a control.

The chain couples TRBV7-2 to TRBJ2-1; no firm D call. CDR3 length: 11 residues. V lost 3 bases and J 9 bases, leaving 6 bases between the germline ends. Per the germline V gene, CDR1 is SGHTA and CDR2 is FQGNSA. As DNA, the CDR3 is TGTGCCAGCAGCTTGGCAGTTGAGCAGTTCTTC. It encodes CASSLAVEQFF. The whole variable domain, filled in from reference TRBV7-2 and TRBJ2-1, reads GAGVSQSPSNKVTEKGKDVELRCDPISGHTALYWYRQSLGQGLEFLIYFQGNSAPDKSGLPSDRFSAERTGGSVSTLTIQRTQQEDSAVYLCASSLAVEQFFGPGTRLTVL.

The sample holds one count of this clonotype. This sequence joins TRBV20-1 and TRBJ2-7; 7 nucleotides match TRBD2. Germline assignment: CDR1 DFQATT and CDR2 SNEGSKA (reference sequence). This CDR3 is 13 amino acids long. Trimming took 3 bases from V and 3 from J; bases not matched to a gene: 5. The DNA of the CDR3 is TGCAGTGCTAGGGGGACTACCGACTACGAGCAGTACTTC. It yields the protein CSARGTTDYEQYF.

The chain employs TRBV11-3 and TRBJ2-5; 8 bases fit TRBD2. This CDR3 region has 15 residues. The junction had 9 bases not matched to a gene; V was cut back by 5 bases and J by 4 bases. CDR1 is SGHNT and CDR2 is YENEEA in the germline V gene. CDR3 region: CASSTGLGPRETQYF. The CDR3 region has the DNA TGTGCCAGCAGCACGGGACTAGGGCCACGAGAGACCCAGTACTTC.

In its sample, this clonotype was seen a few times. The V gene is TRBV7-9, the J gene TRBJ1-1; tentative D call: TRBD1 (6 bases). The germline V and J ends were trimmed by 5 bases and 8 bases, with 12 bases remaining between them. The germline V gene has CDR1 SEHNR and CDR2 FQNEAQ (reference sequence). The CDR3 has 12 amino acids. The CDR3 region is CASSAGGGEAFF. For the CDR3, the DNA is TGTGCCAGCAGCGCCGGAGGGGGGGAAGCTTTCTTT. Full variable domain (outside the CDR3, taken from reference TRBV7-9 and TRBJ1-1): DTGVSQNPRHKITKRGQNVTFRCDPISEHNRLYWYRQTLGQGPEFLTYFQNEAQLEKSRLLSDRFSAERPKGSFSTLEIQRTEQGDSAMYLCASSAGGGEAFFGQGTRLTVV.

This clonotype was recorded many times. The chain employs TRBV12-3 or TRBV12-4 and TRBJ2-3; tentatively, D is TRBD1 or TRBD2 (6 bases each). Trimming cost V 4 bases and J 2 bases, with 10 bases left between them. The length of the CDR3 is 14 residues. The DNA of the CDR3 is TGTGCCAGCAGTTATTGGGGGGCCACAGATACGCAGTATTTT. Translating gives CASSYWGATDTQYF.

Many counts were recorded for this clonotype. The V gene is TRBV9, the J gene TRBJ1-5, with D perhaps matching TRBD1 (5 bases). There are 14 residues in the CDR3. CDR1 and CDR2 (germline): SGDLS, YYNGEE. Between the trimmed V and J ends, which lost 3 bases and 1 base, there was a span of 8 bases. DNA of the CDR3: TGTGCCAGCAGCGGCCGGGACAGCAATCAGCCCCAGCATTTT. Its protein product is CASSGRDSNQPQHF.

This clonotype was seen many times. The V and J genes are TRBV6-1 and TRBJ1-6; D not certain. Germline CDR1 reads MNHNS; CDR2 reads SASEGT. CDR3 length: 16 residues. Trimming removed 6 bases at V and 1 base at J, with 13 bases between. The CDR3 is CASSEDGLSYNSPLHF. As DNA, the CDR3 is TGTGCCAGCAGCGAGGACGGGCTGTCCTATAATTCACCCCTCCACTTT.

The J gene is TRBJ2-1, the V gene TRBV10-3, with D maybe TRBD2 (6 bases). Germline V lookup: CDR1 ENHRY, CDR2 SYGVKD. The CDR3 sequence is 14 residues long. Trimming shortened V by 6 bases and J by 5 bases, and 14 bases separated the two germline ends. The CDR3 reads CAIRDTGLDNEQFF. The CDR3 DNA is TGTGCCATCAGGGACACGGGACTGGACAATGAGCAGTTCTTC.

This sequence joins TRBV11-2 and TRBJ2-7; TRBD2 agrees at 8 bases. V was pared by 2 bases and J by 3 bases, with 3 bases of the junction left unmatched. The length of the CDR3 is 14 residues. Germline V lookup: CDR1 SGHAT, CDR2 FQNNGV. As DNA, the CDR3 is TGTGCCAGCAGCTTAAGCGGGGGCGACTACGAGCAGTACTTC. Its translation: CASSLSGGDYEQYF.

This sequence joins TRBV12-5 and TRBJ2-1; TRBD2 agrees at 9 bases. From germline, CDR1 is LGHNT and CDR2 FRNRAP. V shed 5 bases, J shed 2 bases, and the junction held 7 bases outside the gene matches. The CDR3 is made up of 16 amino acids. CDR3 DNA sequence: TGTGCTAGTGGTCCCCCGACTAGCGGCGCCTACAATGAGCAGTTCTTC. Protein sequence: CASGPPTSGAYNEQFF.

This clonotype came up many times. J is TRBJ2-7 and V is TRBV5-5; TRBD2 is a possible D gene (6 bases). The V end lost 4 bases, the J end lost 5 bases, and 13 bases lay between the germline ends. The CDR3 extends over 13 amino acids. Germline V gene lookup returns CDR1 SGHKS and CDR2 YYEKEE (reference sequence). The CDR3 DNA is TGTGCCAGCAGCGGGGGGTTCGGGGACGAGCAGTACTTC. This codes for CASSGGFGDEQYF.

The chain couples TRBV6-5 to TRBJ1-2; D ambiguous. Trimming stripped 4 bases from V and 7 bases from J, with 10 bases between. There are 12 residues in the CDR3. CDR1 MNHEY and CDR2 SVGAGI come from the germline V gene. CDR3 in DNA: TGTGCCAGCAGTTCCCCCCCAAGTGGCTACACCTTC. It is translated as CASSSPPSGYTF.

This clonotype was seen ten or more times. This chain uses TRBV2 with TRBJ2-3; a weak D match, TRBD1 (5 bases). Germline CDR1 reads SNHLY; CDR2 reads FYNNEI. CDR3 length: 16 amino acids. Trimming left V 2 bases short and J 1 base short, with 13 bases between. The CDR3 region is CASSENLGVGTDTQYF. The DNA for the CDR3 is TGTGCCAGCAGTGAAAATTTAGGGGTAGGCACAGATACGCAGTATTTT.

This clonotype was counted at least ten times. V is TRBV9 and J is TRBJ2-1; D possibly corresponds to TRBD2 (5 bases). The germline gives CDR1 SGDLS, CDR2 YYNGEE. V dropped 2 bases and J dropped 0 bases, with 9 bases sitting between them. The CDR3 sequence is 15 residues long. The CDR3 nucleotides read TGTGCCAGCAGCGTTCGGGGTGACTCCTACAATGAGCAGTTCTTC. Translated: CASSVRGDSYNEQFF.

In its sample, this clonotype was seen many times. The chain links TRBV12-3 or TRBV12-4 to TRBJ1-6, with TRBD1 matching 10 bases. Germline trimming cut 6 bases from V and 8 bases from J; bases unmatched to any gene: 7. The CDR3 runs 15 residues. The DNA for the CDR3 is TGTGCCAGCAGCTCACCCGGGACAGGGGATTCACCCCTCCACTTT. Amino acid sequence: CASSSPGTGDSPLHF.

The table lists this clonotype with many counts. V is TRBV24-1 and J is TRBJ2-1; D is tentatively TRBD1 or TRBD2 (5 bases each). With 4 bases removed from V and 9 bases from J, the gap between germline ends came to 12 bases. This CDR3 comprises 13 residues. Germline values: CDR1 KGHDR, CDR2 SFDVKD. In nucleotides, the CDR3 is TGTGCCACCAGTGACGCCGGGGACCCTGAGCAGTTCTTC. This gives the protein CATSDAGDPEQFF.

This clonotype has a count of ten or more. The chain links TRBV5-1 to TRBJ1-1; D gene unclear. The ends were cut back, 0 bases at V and 8 bases at J, with 11 bases in the middle. Germline CDR1 and CDR2: SGHRS and YFSETQ. This CDR3 is built from 13 residues. The DNA for the CDR3 is TGCGCCAGCAGCTTGGACCAACCATGGGAAGCTTTCTTT. This gives the protein CASSLDQPWEAFF. Full variable domain (rest looked up from reference TRBV5-1 and TRBJ1-1): KAGVTQTPRYLIKTRGQQVTLSCSPISGHRSVSWYQQTPGQGLQFLFEYFSETQRNKGNFPGRFSGRQFSNSRSEMNVSTLELGDSALYLCASSLDQPWEAFFGQGTRLTVV.

This clonotype was recorded many times. The rearrangement uses TRBV9 and TRBJ2-3; D is possibly TRBD2 (5 bases). The CDR3 sequence is 14 residues long. CDR1 is SGDLS and CDR2 is YYNGEE in the germline V gene. V shed 5 bases and J shed 6 bases, with 16 bases lying between them. This chain's CDR3 is CASSGELTWDTQYF. The CDR3 bases are TGTGCCAGCAGTGGGGAGTTGACATGGGATACGCAGTATTTT.

The chain recombines TRBV20-1 with TRBJ2-7, with D tentatively TRBD1 (6 bases). The V end lost 5 bases, the J end lost 7 bases, and 21 bases lay between the germline ends. CDR1 is DFQATT and CDR2 is SNEGSKA in the germline V gene (reference sequence). There are 14 residues in the CDR3. CDR3 bases: TGCAGTGCTGCGACGCTTGGACAGTCTGGAGAGCAGTACTTC. The encoded protein is CSAATLGQSGEQYF.

Remarks on this clonotype: One end of the junction is discordant with germline, which a read error may explain. This sequence joins TRBV11-3 and TRBJ2-7; D call uncertain. The CDR3 runs to 11 residues. CDR1 is SGHNT and CDR2 is YENEEA in the germline V gene. CDR3: CASSFATRQYF. The CDR3 DNA reads TGTGCCAGCAGCTTCGCAACAAGGCAGTATTTC.

Many counts were recorded for this clonotype. The chain links TRBV11-1 to TRBJ1-4; tentative D call: TRBD1 (5 bases). Looked up from germline, CDR1 is SGHAT and CDR2 is FQDESV (reference sequence). The CDR3 extends over 16 amino acids. With 5 bases removed from V and 8 bases from J, the gap between germline ends came to 21 bases. The CDR3: CASSTPLEQGWEKLFF. The CDR3 DNA sequence: TGTGCCAGCAGCACCCCCCTGGAGCAGGGATGGGAAAAACTGTTTTTT. The whole variable domain, remainder taken from reference TRBV11-1 and TRBJ1-4, is EAEVAQSPRYKITEKSQAVAFWCDPISGHATLYWYRQILGQGPELLVQFQDESVVDDSQLPKDRFSAERLKGVDSTLKIQPAELGDSAMYLCASSTPLEQGWEKLFFGSGTQLSVL.

This clonotype was recorded many times. V and J are TRBV11-3 and TRBJ1-2, with D possibly being TRBD1 (6 bases). The CDR3 extends over 13 amino acids. Germline loops: CDR1 SGHNT, CDR2 YENEEA. Trimming left V 0 bases short and J 6 bases short, with 8 bases between. The CDR3 DNA reads as TGTGCCAGCAGCTTAGAGGGGGCGGATGGCTACACCTTC. As protein: CASSLEGADGYTF.

The chain employs TRBV12-3 or TRBV12-4 and TRBJ1-1, with unresolved D. V dropped 0 bases and J dropped 2 bases, with 4 bases sitting between them. The CDR3 extends over 13 amino acids. The CDR3 DNA reads TGTGCCAGCAGTTTAGCGGTAAACACTGAAGCTTTCTTT. It encodes CASSLAVNTEAFF.

Of note for this clonotype: A much larger clonotype is one base distant, so this may be a read error. The chain links TRBV6-5 to TRBJ2-7, with 8 bases identical to TRBD1. This CDR3 is 13 amino acids long. Germline V CDR1 and CDR2: MNHEY, SVGAGI. In DNA, the CDR3 is TGTGCCAGCGGTTATACAGGGGGCTACGAGCAGTACTTC. It specifies CASGYTGGYEQYF.